This is a list of T cell receptor beta chains from one sample in a study of blood T cell repertoires in COVID-19. Produced via immunoSEQ multiplex PCR; TCRdb's table is partial and in-frame only. The table has fewer than 450,000 clones, approximately 90% seen once; the top ten hold around 3.3%. The sequencing input was peripheral blood. The receptors were gathered from a woman in her late teens or twenties who had recovered from COVID-19. Each CDR3 is given with its conserved first and last residue. D genes are given only for firm matches. Clone size is stated in some rows and not others, as once, few, many or a class when expanded.

clone size	J gene	D gene	V gene	CDR3 protein	CDR3 DNA
NA	TRBJ1-5	NA	TRBV6-5	CASSSLQPQHF	TGTGCCAGCAGCAGTCTTCAGCCCCAGCATTTT
once	TRBJ2-6	NA	TRBV4-3	CASSQVAGAGANVLTF	TGCGCCAGCAGCCAAGTTGCCGGGGCTGGGGCCAACGTCCTGACTTTC
NA	TRBJ2-3	TRBD2	TRBV27	CASSLGALAGGADTQYF	TGTGCCAGCAGTTTAGGGGCATTAGCGGGTGGGGCAGATACGCAGTATTTT
once	TRBJ2-1	TRBD2	TRBV18	CASSPPGGLAGAYNEQFF	TGTGCCAGCTCACCCCCGGGGGGACTAGCGGGAGCCTACAATGAGCAGTTCTTC
NA	TRBJ2-2	TRBD2	TRBV19	CASSPVPGLAGRRFKELFF	TGTGCCAGTAGTCCAGTCCCGGGACTAGCGGGGCGGAGGTTTAAGGAGCTGTTTTTT
NA	TRBJ1-2	NA	TRBV5-1	CASSETGNGYTF	TGCGCCAGCAGCGAAACAGGGAACGGCTACACCTTC
NA	TRBJ2-5	NA	TRBV21-1	CASSKVPGTGGGETQYF	TGTGCCAGCAGCAAGGTTCCCGGGACAGGGGGTGGGGAGACCCAGTACTTC
NA	TRBJ1-2	TRBD1	TRBV4-3	CASSQDRTGRYGYTF	TGCGCCAGCAGCCAAGATAGGACAGGGCGCTATGGCTACACCTTC
NA	TRBJ1-5	TRBD1	TRBV19	CASSSTGGSNQPQHF	TGTGCCAGTAGCTCGACAGGGGGTAGCAATCAGCCCCAGCATTTT
NA	TRBJ1-6	TRBD1	TRBV5-1	CASKWTGNSPLHF	TGCGCCAGCAAGTGGACAGGGAATTCACCCCTCCACTTT
NA	TRBJ2-5	TRBD2	TRBV5-1	CASSKRERTETQYF	TGCGCCAGCAGCAAGCGGGAGAGGACAGAGACCCAGTACTTC
NA	TRBJ2-3	NA	TRBV9	CASSVGGGHTDTQYF	TGTGCCAGCAGCGTAGGAGGTGGACACACAGATACGCAGTATTTT
NA	TRBJ2-4	NA	TRBV6-2/TRBV6-3	CASSWSGTKNIQYF	TGTGCCAGCAGTTGGTCGGGGACCAAAAACATTCAGTACTTC
NA	TRBJ2-1	TRBD2	TRBV7-9	CASSFQAGSYNEQFF	TGTGCCAGCAGCTTCCAAGCGGGGTCCTACAATGAGCAGTTCTTC
NA	TRBJ2-1	TRBD2	TRBV10-1	CASSEPSGRPSSYNEQFF	TGCGCCAGCAGTGAGCCTAGCGGGAGACCTAGCTCCTACAATGAGCAGTTCTTC
NA	TRBJ2-5	TRBD2	TRBV25-1	CASSDQTSGNQETQYF	TGTGCCAGCAGTGATCAGACTAGCGGGAACCAAGAGACCCAGTACTTC
once	TRBJ1-4	TRBD1	TRBV5-1	CASSYRTGGEQNEKLFF	TGCGCCAGCAGTTACCGGACAGGGGGGGAACAAAATGAAAAACTGTTTTTT
NA	TRBJ1-3	NA	TRBV28	CASSLRTSSGNTIYF	TGTGCCAGCAGTTTAAGGACAAGCTCTGGAAACACCATATATTTT
NA	TRBJ2-3	NA	TRBV5-8	CASRLRGIRTDTQYF	TGTGCCAGCAGACTTCGGGGAATCCGCACAGATACGCAGTATTTT
NA	TRBJ2-2	TRBD2	TRBV3-1/TRBV3-2	CASSLRTSLNTGELFF	TGTGCCAGCAGCCTCCGGACTAGCCTGAACACCGGGGAGCTGTTTTTT
NA	TRBJ1-1	TRBD1	TRBV9	CASSVAGTGATEAFF	TGTGCCAGCAGCGTAGCTGGGACAGGGGCCACTGAAGCTTTCTTT